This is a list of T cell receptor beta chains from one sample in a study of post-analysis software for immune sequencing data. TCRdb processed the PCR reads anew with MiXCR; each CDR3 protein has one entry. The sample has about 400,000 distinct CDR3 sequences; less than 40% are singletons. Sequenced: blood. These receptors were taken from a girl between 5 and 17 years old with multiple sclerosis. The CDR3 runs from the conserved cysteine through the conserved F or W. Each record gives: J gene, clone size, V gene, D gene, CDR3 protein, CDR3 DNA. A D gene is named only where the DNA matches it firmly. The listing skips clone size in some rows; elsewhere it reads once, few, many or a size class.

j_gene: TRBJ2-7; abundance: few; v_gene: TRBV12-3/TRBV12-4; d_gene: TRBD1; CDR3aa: CASSFKGANEQYF; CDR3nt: TGTGCCAGCAGTTTTAAGGGGGCGAACGAGCAGTACTTC
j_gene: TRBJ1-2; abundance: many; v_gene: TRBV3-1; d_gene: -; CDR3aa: CASSPGAYGYTF; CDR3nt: TGTGCCAGCAGCCCTGGGGCATATGGCTACACCTTC
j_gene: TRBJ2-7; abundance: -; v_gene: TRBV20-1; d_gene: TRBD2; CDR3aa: CSASYEGTSGTYEQDF; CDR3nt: TGCAGTGCTAGCTATGAGGGGACTAGCGGGACCTACGAGCAGGACTTC
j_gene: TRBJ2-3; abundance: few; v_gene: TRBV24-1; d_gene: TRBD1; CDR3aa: CATSVTGETDTQYF; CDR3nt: TGTGCCACCAGTGTGACAGGGGAAACAGATACGCAGTATTTT
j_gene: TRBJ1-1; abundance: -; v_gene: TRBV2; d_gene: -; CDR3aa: CASSSPHRVMGTEAFF; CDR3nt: TGTGCCAGCAGTTCGCCCCACAGGGTTATGGGCACTGAAGCTTTCTTT
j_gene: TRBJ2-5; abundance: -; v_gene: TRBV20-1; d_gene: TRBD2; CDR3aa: CSAGLARETQYF; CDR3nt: TGCAGTGCAGGACTAGCGCGAGAGACCCAGTACTTC
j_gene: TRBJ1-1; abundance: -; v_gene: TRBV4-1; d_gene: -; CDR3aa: CASSRSEGWNTEAFF; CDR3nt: TGCGCCAGCAGCCGCTCCGAAGGGTGGAACACTGAAGCTTTCTTT
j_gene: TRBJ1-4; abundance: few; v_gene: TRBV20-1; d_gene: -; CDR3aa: CSAPTPSKGGLFF; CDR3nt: TGCAGTGCTCCGACTCCATCGAAGGGAGGACTGTTTTTT
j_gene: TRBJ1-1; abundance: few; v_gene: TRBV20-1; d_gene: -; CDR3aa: CSARPGHPNTEAFF; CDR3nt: TGCAGTGCCCGACCGGGACATCCAAACACTGAAGCTTTCTTT
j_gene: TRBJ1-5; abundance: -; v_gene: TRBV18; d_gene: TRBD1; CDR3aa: CASSPRGDRVAPQHF; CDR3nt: TGTGCCAGCTCACCACGGGGGGACAGGGTAGCGCCCCAGCATTTT
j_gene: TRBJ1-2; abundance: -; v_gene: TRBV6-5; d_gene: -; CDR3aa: CASSYSTGKTGFYGYTF; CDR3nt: TGTGCCAGCAGTTACTCGACGGGGAAGACAGGCTTCTATGGCTACACCTTC
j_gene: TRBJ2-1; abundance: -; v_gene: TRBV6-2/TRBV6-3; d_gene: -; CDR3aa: CTSSWRHEQFF; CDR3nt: TGTACCAGCAGTTGGAGGCATGAGCAGTTCTTC
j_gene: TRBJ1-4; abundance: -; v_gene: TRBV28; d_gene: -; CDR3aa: CASSEGGRDEKLFF; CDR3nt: TGTGCCAGCTCCGAGGGGGGGCGCGACGAAAAACTGTTTTTT
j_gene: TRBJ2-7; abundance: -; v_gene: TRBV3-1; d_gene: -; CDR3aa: CASSFGQRSYERYF; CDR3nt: TGTGCCAGCAGCTTCGGTCAGAGGTCCTACGAGCGGTACTTC